These 8 T cell receptor beta chains were all obtained from the same sample, sequenced in a study of blood T cell repertoires in COVID-19. Produced via immunoSEQ multiplex PCR; TCRdb's table is partial and in-frame only. The sample has around 170,000 clones; just under 80% are singletons. The sequencing sample was made of peripheral blood. Receptors originate from a man in his 70s with active or convalescent COVID-19.

V is TRBV5-1 and J is TRBJ1-2, with 7 bases fitting TRBD1. Germline V gives CDR1 SGHRS, CDR2 YFSETQ. V lost 0 bases, J lost 1 base, and 3 bases stayed unmatched. The CDR3 runs to 15 residues. The CDR3 region has the DNA TGCGCCAGCAGCTTGGGGACAGGCCTTAACTATGGCTACACCTTC. It yields the protein CASSLGTGLNYGYTF.

The chain couples TRBV28 to TRBJ1-5; the match to TRBD1 covers 7 bases. This CDR3 contains 14 residues. V dropped 6 bases and J dropped 6; count of bases not matched to a gene: 8. CDR1 and CDR2 (germline): MDHEN, SYDVKM. CDR3 amino acids: CASSTQGVSQPQHF. The CDR3 nucleotides are TGTGCCAGCAGCACGCAGGGGGTGAGTCAGCCCCAGCATTTT.

The V and J genes are TRBV18 and TRBJ2-1, with D maybe TRBD2 (6 bases). Trimming stripped 5 bases from V and 15 bases from J, with 20 bases between. Germline CDR1 and CDR2: KGHSH and LQKENI. The CDR3 loop spans 13 amino acids. CDR3 sequence (DNA): TGTGCCAGCTCATTTGCCCCCCGGGACTCAGTGTTCTTC. Its protein is CASSFAPRDSVFF.

V is TRBV6-1 and J is TRBJ2-1, with 7 bases aligning to TRBD1. The CDR3 is 15 residues long. Germline CDR1 and CDR2: MNHNS and SASEGT. V lost 3 bases to trimming and J lost 4 bases; unmatched junction nucleotides: 6. The CDR3: CASSDTGAPYNEQFF. CDR3 sequence (DNA): TGTGCCAGCAGTGACACAGGGGCCCCTTACAATGAGCAGTTCTTC.

This clone was found once. This chain links TRBV19 with TRBJ1-1; a possible D gene is TRBD1 (5 bases). Trimming pared 6 bases from V and 0 bases from J, leaving 11 bases between. This CDR3 has 14 amino acids. Looked up from germline, CDR1 is LNHDA and CDR2 is SQIVND (reference sequence). This CDR3 reads CASSREGLNTEAFF. CDR3 in DNA: TGTGCCAGTAGCAGGGAGGGATTGAACACTGAAGCTTTCTTT.

This rearrangement joins TRBV7-9 to TRBJ2-7; 10 bases agree with TRBD2. With 4 bases clipped from V and 2 bases from J, the junction kept 5 bases outside the gene matches. Germline values: CDR1 SEHNR, CDR2 FQNEAQ (reference sequence). The CDR3 length is 15 residues. CDR3 bases: TGTGCCAGCAGCTCCAGCGGGAGGGCCCCCTACGAGCAGTACTTC. It codes for CASSSSGRAPYEQYF.

The chain links TRBV5-1 to TRBJ1-1; maybe TRBD1 (6 bases). Germline V gene lookup returns CDR1 SGHRS and CDR2 YFSETQ. This CDR3 has 15 amino acids. With 3 bases removed from V and 1 base from J, the gap between germline ends came to 13 bases. CDR3 sequence: CASSSLGQRNTEAFF. CDR3 sequence (DNA): TGCGCCAGCAGCTCACTGGGACAACGGAACACTGAAGCTTTCTTT.

The chain carries TRBV4-3 and TRBJ1-1; D not resolved. V lost 1 base, J lost 1 base, and 7 bases lay in between. The CDR3 has 14 residues. Germline V gene lookup returns CDR1 LGHNA and CDR2 YSLEER. The chain's CDR3 is CASSQGTRNTEAFF. In nucleotides, the CDR3 is TGCGCCAGCAGCCAAGGAACGAGGAACACTGAAGCTTTCTTT.